This T cell receptor (beta chain) was recovered during a study of control samples from healthy donors and cancer patients. Clones were sequenced by immunoSEQ multiplex PCR, and TCRdb holds only the in-frame ones, with some missing. The sample has roughly 130,000 clones; under 95% are singletons. CDR3 length: 14 residues. Unmatched junction bases numbered 6, after V lost 4 bases and J lost 3 bases. Germline V gene sequence: CDR1 SNHLY, CDR2 FYNNEI. Sequencing input: PBMCs. The chain carries TRBV2 and TRBJ2-7; TRBD2 agrees at 7 bases. The TCR sequence derives from a man over 45 with head and neck cancer. Here the CDR3 reads CASSVTAGRYEQYF. The DNA of the CDR3 is TGTGCCAGCAGTGTGACAGCGGGACGCTACGAGCAGTACTTC.